A selection of T cell receptor beta chains follows, all from one sample in a study of radiation and T cells in renal cell carcinoma. Sequencing was performed with immunoSEQ multiplex PCR; in TCRdb, only in-frame clones are kept and a portion is missing. The sample consists of roughly 75,000 clones, 82% of them appearing once. The specimen comprised blood, sampled from a patient whose treatment included radiotherapy and nephrectomy. The receptors were sampled from a man in his sixties with renal cell carcinoma. Both conserved end residues are part of each CDR3. Fields, in order: V gene, J gene, CDR3 length, CDR3 protein.

V gene: TRBV27; J gene: TRBJ2-7; CDR3 length: 17; CDR3 protein: CASSPPPRSGSGYEQYF
V gene: TRBV12-5; J gene: TRBJ1-5; CDR3 length: 16; CDR3 protein: CASGLVETWRHQPQHF
V gene: TRBV7-9; J gene: TRBJ2-5; CDR3 length: 15; CDR3 protein: CASSLAQGGGETQYF
V gene: TRBV6-6; J gene: TRBJ1-5; CDR3 length: 13; CDR3 protein: CASTLVSNQPQHF
V gene: TRBV7-2; J gene: TRBJ2-7; CDR3 length: 16; CDR3 protein: CASSLSSGRAENEQYF
V gene: TRBV5-1; J gene: TRBJ2-7; CDR3 length: 16; CDR3 protein: CASSQPWTGGQNEQYF
V gene: TRBV19; J gene: TRBJ2-2; CDR3 length: 13; CDR3 protein: CASSIRGSGELFF
V gene: TRBV4-2; J gene: TRBJ1-2; CDR3 length: 13; CDR3 protein: CASSQEKGRGYTF
V gene: TRBV5-1; J gene: TRBJ1-1; CDR3 length: 13; CDR3 protein: CASGGQMNTEAFF
V gene: TRBV23-1; J gene: TRBJ2-5; CDR3 length: 16; CDR3 protein: CASSQFTTGAVKTQYF
V gene: TRBV10-3; J gene: TRBJ2-1; CDR3 length: 17; CDR3 protein: CAISESKGLVSHNEQFF
V gene: TRBV13; J gene: TRBJ2-5; CDR3 length: 13; CDR3 protein: CASSFSPQETQYF
V gene: TRBV5-4; J gene: TRBJ2-3; CDR3 length: 17; CDR3 protein: CASSSPFVDLGTDTQYF
V gene: TRBV5-1; J gene: TRBJ2-3; CDR3 length: 18; CDR3 protein: CASSLSIPGQGSTDTQYF
V gene: TRBV2; J gene: TRBJ1-5; CDR3 length: 18; CDR3 protein: CASSLMGSQGASNQPQHF
V gene: TRBV28; J gene: TRBJ1-2; CDR3 length: 14; CDR3 protein: CASSSGQGNYGYTF
V gene: TRBV7-7; J gene: TRBJ2-1; CDR3 length: 16; CDR3 protein: CASSLFSQGSDNEQFF
V gene: TRBV11-2; J gene: TRBJ2-1; CDR3 length: 16; CDR3 protein: CASRSTSGGPQGEQFF
V gene: TRBV5-1; J gene: TRBJ2-1; CDR3 length: 19; CDR3 protein: CASSTWTVSSLRETNEQFF
V gene: TRBV10-2; J gene: TRBJ2-5; CDR3 length: 16; CDR3 protein: CASSELGARVGETQYF
V gene: TRBV10-2; J gene: TRBJ2-3; CDR3 length: 17; CDR3 protein: CASIELGQRPSTDTQYF
V gene: TRBV18; J gene: TRBJ1-4; CDR3 length: 13; CDR3 protein: CASSPLREEKLFF
V gene: TRBV5-1; J gene: TRBJ1-2; CDR3 length: 12; CDR3 protein: CASSQDSYGYTF
V gene: TRBV15; J gene: TRBJ2-4; CDR3 length: 18; CDR3 protein: CATSTGTSGSRTKNIQYF
V gene: TRBV7-8; J gene: TRBJ1-2; CDR3 length: 13; CDR3 protein: CASSLPGIYGYTF
V gene: TRBV11-2; J gene: TRBJ2-7; CDR3 length: 12; CDR3 protein: CASQREGYEQYF
V gene: TRBV7-9; J gene: TRBJ1-4; CDR3 length: 15; CDR3 protein: CASSRGETPIEKLFF
V gene: TRBV5-1; J gene: TRBJ2-5; CDR3 length: 14; CDR3 protein: CASSLGTRGETQYF
V gene: TRBV7-2; J gene: TRBJ2-7; CDR3 length: 12; CDR3 protein: CASSSPGREQYF
V gene: TRBV7-2; J gene: TRBJ2-1; CDR3 length: 20; CDR3 protein: CASSLAEGELAGPSYNEQFF
V gene: TRBV2; J gene: TRBJ2-3; CDR3 length: 14; CDR3 protein: CASSDIVSTDTQYF
V gene: TRBV11-2; J gene: TRBJ2-1; CDR3 length: 16; CDR3 protein: CASSLGVAGNYNEQFF
V gene: TRBV7-2; J gene: TRBJ2-7; CDR3 length: 17; CDR3 protein: CASSSTQTGGLFYEQYF
V gene: TRBV28; J gene: TRBJ2-5; CDR3 length: 15; CDR3 protein: CASSGSGRVSETQYF
V gene: TRBV25-1; J gene: TRBJ1-5; CDR3 length: 13; CDR3 protein: CASSVGGGQPQHF
V gene: TRBV10-3; J gene: TRBJ2-7; CDR3 length: 8; CDR3 protein: CAIYEQYF
V gene: TRBV4-1; J gene: TRBJ2-1; CDR3 length: 14; CDR3 protein: CASSVSGSRNEQFF
V gene: TRBV6-5; J gene: TRBJ1-4; CDR3 length: 15; CDR3 protein: CASSYASATNEKLFF
V gene: TRBV27; J gene: TRBJ2-1; CDR3 length: 14; CDR3 protein: CASMYKGSYNEQFF
V gene: TRBV5-1; J gene: TRBJ1-6; CDR3 length: 15; CDR3 protein: CASNSGQVYNSPLHF
V gene: TRBV6-4; J gene: TRBJ2-2; CDR3 length: 14; CDR3 protein: CASSDSGNTGELFF
V gene: TRBV18; J gene: TRBJ2-1; CDR3 length: 12; CDR3 protein: CASSPTSNEQFF